The entry below gives a single TCR beta chain sequence along with its context. Germline CDR1 and CDR2: SGHRS and YFSETQ. Trimming cost V 5 bases and J 4 bases, with 18 bases left between them. This CDR3 spans 15 amino acids. The data derive from a study of T cell changes during pregnancy in multiple sclerosis. Data came from immunoSEQ multiplex PCR; TCRdb stores just in-frame clones and leaves some out. This sample has 80,000 to 130,000 clones, with about 94% found just once. The sequenced sample was peripheral blood, obtained before pregnancy. The chain uses TRBV5-1 and TRBJ2-5, with a tentative D call TRBD1 (6 bases). The sequence was collected from a female donor with multiple sclerosis, enrolled in a pregnancy study. The CDR3 sequence is CASRPTALGAETQYF. DNA for the CDR3: TGCGCCAGCAGGCCGACAGCTTTGGGGGCAGAGACCCAGTACTTC.